The 27 T cell receptor beta chains in this list originate from one sample, sequenced in a study of glioma-infiltrating T cells. Using RNA template, CDR3s of TCR alpha and beta were amplified with iRepertoire arm-PCR. TCRdb recomputed calls from the multiplex PCR reads with MiXCR, one row per CDR3 protein. The table has tens of thousands of distinct CDR3 sequences, roughly 37% seen once. The sequenced sample consisted of glioma tissue, nonneoplastic brain tissue, or PBMCs (not recorded which). Receptor source: a human donor with low-grade glioma or glioblastoma, undergoing nonglioma brain surgery, or in good health (not recorded which).

Remarks on this clonotype: Relative to the germline gene, one junction end is altered; a read error may explain this. The V and J genes are TRBV6-6 and TRBJ2-1, with D possibly TRBD2 on 7 matching bases. The CDR3 has 15 amino acids. Germline V lookup: CDR1 MNHNY, CDR2 SVGAGI (reference sequence). The CDR3 DNA follows: TGTGCCAGCAAGCAATGGGGCGGGGGCTACAATGAGCAGTCCTTC. Translation: CASKQWGGGYNEQSF.

The J gene is TRBJ2-7, the V gene TRBV28, with D perhaps TRBD1 (6 bases). Germline-derived CDR1 and CDR2 are MDHEN and SYDVKM. Trimming cost V 6 bases and J 4 bases, with 19 bases left between them. The CDR3 has 15 residues. CDR3 in amino acids: CASRMTGQGGYEQYF. CDR3 bases: TGTGCCAGCAGAATGACAGGACAAGGGGGATACGAGCAGTACTTC.

Regarding this clonotype: It may be a read error: a sequence one base away is much more abundant. The V gene is TRBV12-3 or TRBV12-4, the J gene TRBJ1-2; 10 bases align to TRBD1. Germline trimming cut 7 bases from V and 4 bases from J; bases unmatched to any gene: 9. The CDR3 consists of 15 residues. In DNA form, the CDR3 reads TGTGCCAGCATTCCCCGGACAGGGGGTCTCTATGGCTACACCTTC. This gives the protein CASIPRTGGLYGYTF.

This clonotype was seen many times. This chain joins TRBV18 and TRBJ2-7, with 8 bases matching TRBD2. The germline V gene has CDR1 KGHSH and CDR2 LQKENI. The J segment lost 3 bases and the V segment lost 7 bases, leaving 8 bases of the junction unmatched. The CDR3 spans 14 residues. CDR3 in DNA: TGTGCCAGCTTTGTAGCGGGGAAATACTACGAGCAGTACTTC. Its translation is CASFVAGKYYEQYF.

Of note for this clonotype: This may be a read error, as it is one base from a much larger clone. V is TRBV14 and J is TRBJ2-1; D is ambiguous. The CDR3 spans 13 residues. CDR1 SGHDN and CDR2 FVKESK come from the germline V gene. DNA for the CDR3: TGTGCCACCAGCCAGCGCGTGGGGAATGAGCAGTTCTTC. Amino acid sequence: CATSQRVGNEQFF.

This clonotype was seen repeatedly, ten times or more. This sequence joins TRBV28 and TRBJ1-3, with D perhaps matching TRBD1 (5 bases). Germline V lookup: CDR1 MDHEN, CDR2 SYDVKM. The CDR3 spans 15 residues. Trimming took 2 bases from V and 2 from J, leaving 10 bases between them. CDR3 sequence: CASSLGPGTGNTIYF. DNA for the CDR3: TGTGCCAGCAGTTTAGGGCCAGGGACTGGAAACACCATATATTTT.

For the CDR3, the DNA is TGTGCCAGTAGTATAACGGGGGGGAACACCGGGGAGCTGTTTTTT. Protein product: CASSITGGNTGELFF. The chain links TRBV19 to TRBJ2-2; 7 bases line up with TRBD2. The V segment lost 2 bases and the J segment 1 base; nucleotides outside the gene matches: 1. The CDR3 loop spans 15 amino acids. Germline-derived CDR1 and CDR2 are LNHDA and SQIVND (reference sequence). Variable domain in full (rest from reference TRBV19 and TRBJ2-2): DGGITQSPKYLFRKEGQNVTLSCEQNLNHDAMYWYRQDPGQGLRLIYYSQIVNDFQKGDIAEGYSVSREKKESFPLTVTSAQKNPTAFYLCASSITGGNTGELFFGEGSRLTVL.

This clonotype was observed at least ten times. This chain joins TRBV12-3 or TRBV12-4 and TRBJ1-6; D is unresolved. The CDR3 is 12 amino acids. Trimming shortened V by 3 bases and J by 8 bases, and 5 bases separated the two germline ends. The chain's CDR3 is CASSFSDSPLHF. CDR3 DNA sequence: TGTGCCAGCAGTTTTTCAGATTCACCCCTCCACTTT.

Note on this clonotype: This CDR3 fails to terminate in the conserved phenylalanine or tryptophan, so it likely reflects a read error. DNA of the CDR3: TGTGCCACCAGTGAGGGGGGGGTAGGTACGCAGTATCTT. As protein: CATSEGGVGTQYL. The chain is built from TRBV24-1 and TRBJ2-3; 7 bases fit TRBD2. V lost 4 bases, J lost 8 bases, and 5 bases stayed unmatched. Germline V gene lookup returns CDR1 KGHDR and CDR2 SFDVKD. The CDR3 extends over 13 amino acids.

This clonotype was recorded many times. The chain recombines TRBV11-2 with TRBJ2-7, with D hard to call. V lost 7 bases and J 3 bases, leaving 13 bases between the germline ends. Germline CDR1 SGHAT, CDR2 FQNNGV. The CDR3 runs to 13 residues. The CDR3 loop reads CASTPSGFYEQYF. The CDR3 DNA is TGTGCCAGCACCCCGTCCGGGTTCTACGAGCAGTACTTC.

Of note for this clonotype: The conserved phenylalanine or tryptophan is not found at the CDR3 terminus, so this likely reflects a read error. The chain employs TRBV6-2 or TRBV6-3 and TRBJ2-5; TRBD2 matches 12 bases. Germline V gene sequence: CDR1 MNHEY, CDR2 SVGEGT. This CDR3 region has 16 residues. The J segment lost 5 bases and the V segment lost 5 bases, leaving 9 bases of the junction unmatched. CDR3 sequence: CASSITTSGSGETQYS. For the CDR3, the DNA is TGTGCCAGCAGTATTACGACTAGCGGGAGCGGGGAGACCCAGTACTCC.

As to this clonotype: One junction end disagrees with the germline gene, perhaps due to a read error. This CDR3 is CASSSDGGYDEQLF. The CDR3 coding sequence is TGTGCCAGCAGCTCGGACGGCGGATACGATGAGCAGCTCTTC. The J gene is TRBJ2-1, the V gene TRBV7-2, with D unresolved. Germline-derived CDR1 and CDR2 are SGHTA and FQGNSA. The CDR3 runs 14 residues.

This clonotype came up many times. The V gene is TRBV24-1, the J gene TRBJ1-1; D is perhaps TRBD1 (6 bases). With 7 bases removed from V and 1 base from J, the gap between germline ends came to 9 bases. Germline CDR1 reads KGHDR; CDR2 reads SFDVKD. This CDR3 has 13 amino acids. Written as DNA, the CDR3 is TGTGCCACCAGGTCGACAGGGAACACTGAAGCTTTCTTT. Its protein product is CATRSTGNTEAFF.

The chain joins TRBV5-1 to TRBJ2-2; D is possibly TRBD2 (7 bases). V was shortened by 4 bases and J by 3 bases, with 13 bases between the two germline ends. Germline V lookup: CDR1 SGHRS, CDR2 YFSETQ. The CDR3 has 15 amino acids. The chain's CDR3 is CASSRGAEDTGELFF. In DNA form, the CDR3 reads TGCGCCAGCAGCCGGGGGGCGGAGGACACCGGGGAGCTGTTTTTT.

A word on this clonotype: This clone may be a read error of a much larger clone one base away. The genes are TRBV11-2 and TRBJ2-6, with D uncertain. The germline V gene encodes CDR1 SGHAT and CDR2 FQNNGV. The CDR3 runs to 16 residues. The V end was cut by 4 bases, the J end by 0 bases, with 10 bases between. The CDR3 loop is CASSSTWDSGANVLTF. The CDR3 DNA follows: TGTGCCAGCAGCTCCACGTGGGACTCTGGGGCCAACGTCCTGACTTTC.

This clonotype was observed at least ten times. The chain joins TRBV5-1 to TRBJ1-5; D gene uncertain. The CDR3 is 14 amino acids. The germline V gene encodes CDR1 SGHRS and CDR2 YFSETQ. V lost 4 bases to trimming and J lost 3 bases, with 11 bases between them. CDR3 sequence: CASSPGGLNQPQHF. In DNA, the CDR3 is TGCGCCAGCAGCCCCGGAGGCCTCAATCAGCCCCAGCATTTT. Variable domain in full (rest from reference TRBV5-1 and TRBJ1-5): KAGVTQTPRYLIKTRGQQVTLSCSPISGHRSVSWYQQTPGQGLQFLFEYFSETQRNKGNFPGRFSGRQFSNSRSEMNVSTLELGDSALYLCASSPGGLNQPQHFGDGTRLSIL.

This clonotype was seen at least ten times. The rearrangement joins TRBV5-1 to TRBJ1-2, with TRBD1 as a possible D gene (6 bases). CDR1 SGHRS and CDR2 YFSETQ come from the germline V gene. Trimming removed 5 bases from V and 3 bases from J, with 14 bases in between. The CDR3 totals 14 residues. As DNA, the CDR3 is TGCGCCAGCAGGTTCGGGGGCGAGGACTATGGCTACACCTTC. As protein: CASRFGGEDYGYTF.

Details on this clonotype: Without the conserved terminal phenylalanine or tryptophan, this CDR3 likely stems from a read error. The chain combines TRBV19 with TRBJ2-3, with 8 bases lining up with TRBD2. Trimming at V came to 3 bases and at J to 3 bases, leaving 5 bases not matched to a gene. The CDR3 has 15 amino acids. Germline CDR1 is LNHDA and CDR2 is SQIVND (reference sequence). CDR3 nucleotide sequence: TGTGCCAGTAGTATCTTCGGGGGGGCGACAGATACGCAGTATCTT. This sequence encodes CASSIFGGATDTQYL.

This clonotype was detected ten times or more. The gene calls are TRBV11-2 and TRBJ2-1; a possible D gene is TRBD2 (6 bases). The CDR3 consists of 16 residues. The germline V gene has CDR1 SGHAT and CDR2 FQNNGV. V lost 0 bases to trimming and J lost 2 bases, with 11 bases between them. In DNA, the CDR3 is TGTGCCAGCAGCTTAGAGTGGGCGGGACCCTACAATGAGCAGTTCTTC. Its translation is CASSLEWAGPYNEQFF.

This clonotype was detected many times. This sequence joins TRBV20-1 and TRBJ2-7; D is undetermined. Trimming removed 5 bases from V and 0 bases from J, with 11 bases in between. The CDR3 has 13 residues. Germline CDR1 is DFQATT and CDR2 is SNEGSKA (reference sequence). The CDR3 DNA reads as TGCAGTGCTTCCAGCCCAAGCTCCTACGAGCAGTACTTC. Its translation is CSASSPSSYEQYF.

This clonotype came up many times. The chain recombines TRBV7-2 with TRBJ1-1; D perhaps matches TRBD1 (5 bases). Between the trimmed V and J ends, which lost 2 bases and 4 bases, there was a span of 14 bases. CDR3 length: 15 residues. Germline loops: CDR1 SGHTA, CDR2 FQGNSA. The CDR3 protein is CASSLNPGGGTEAFF. In DNA form, the CDR3 reads TGTGCCAGCAGCTTAAACCCGGGCGGGGGCACTGAAGCTTTCTTT.

V is TRBV6-1 and J is TRBJ2-5; a possible D gene is TRBD2 (6 bases). V was trimmed by 4 bases and J by 2 bases, leaving 11 bases between them. CDR3 size: 14 residues. Germline V gene sequence: CDR1 MNHNS, CDR2 SASEGT. This CDR3 reads CASSGMTRQETQYF. CDR3 coding DNA: TGTGCCAGCAGTGGGATGACTAGGCAAGAGACCCAGTACTTC.

This clonotype was detected ten times or more. This sequence joins TRBV7-6 and TRBJ2-6; a weak D match, TRBD2 (5 bases). Trimming removed 3 bases at V and 0 bases at J, with 9 bases between. This CDR3 is built from 16 residues. The germline V gene has CDR1 SGHVS and CDR2 FNYEAQ. CDR3 nucleotides: TGTGCCAGCAGCTTGGAGGCGGTCTCTGGGGCCAACGTCCTGACTTTC. This encodes CASSLEAVSGANVLTF.

Many counts were recorded for this clonotype. The chain recombines TRBV3-1 with TRBJ1-2; possible D gene TRBD1, 5 bases. Trimming took off 4 bases at V and 2 bases at J, with 11 bases between the two ends. This CDR3 is built from 14 residues. Germline V lookup: CDR1 LGHDT, CDR2 YNNKEL (reference sequence). The CDR3 bases are TGTGCCAGCAGCCGAGAGGGACCCAACTATGGCTACACCTTC. Its protein is CASSREGPNYGYTF.

This clonotype is deemed large (0.1 to 1%). The gene calls are TRBV6-2 or TRBV6-3 and TRBJ1-5, with D unresolved. The CDR3 runs 13 residues. V was pared by 4 bases and J by 6 bases, with 10 bases between. Germline CDR1 reads MNHEY; CDR2 reads SVGEGT. In DNA form, the CDR3 reads TGTGCCAGCAGTTTTGGGGAGGTTCAGCCCCAGCATTTT. This gives the protein CASSFGEVQPQHF.

The chain is built from TRBV29-1 and TRBJ2-1; D is perhaps TRBD1 (5 bases). Deletions cut 4 bases from V and 10 bases from J, with 14 bases between. The CDR3 runs 12 residues. Germline assignment: CDR1 SQVTM and CDR2 ANQGSEA. The CDR3 DNA reads TGCAGCGTTGGCGCGGACACCGGCGAGCAGTTCTTC. Translation: CSVGADTGEQFF.

In this sample, this clonotype turned up many times. V is TRBV5-1 and J is TRBJ2-5; the D is unclear. The germline CDR1 and CDR2 sequences are SGHRS and YFSETQ. V lost 2 bases to trimming and J lost 9 bases, with 14 bases between them. CDR3 length: 13 amino acids. This CDR3 is CASSFGPDEPQYF. The CDR3 coding sequence is TGCGCCAGCAGCTTCGGGCCAGATGAGCCCCAGTACTTC.